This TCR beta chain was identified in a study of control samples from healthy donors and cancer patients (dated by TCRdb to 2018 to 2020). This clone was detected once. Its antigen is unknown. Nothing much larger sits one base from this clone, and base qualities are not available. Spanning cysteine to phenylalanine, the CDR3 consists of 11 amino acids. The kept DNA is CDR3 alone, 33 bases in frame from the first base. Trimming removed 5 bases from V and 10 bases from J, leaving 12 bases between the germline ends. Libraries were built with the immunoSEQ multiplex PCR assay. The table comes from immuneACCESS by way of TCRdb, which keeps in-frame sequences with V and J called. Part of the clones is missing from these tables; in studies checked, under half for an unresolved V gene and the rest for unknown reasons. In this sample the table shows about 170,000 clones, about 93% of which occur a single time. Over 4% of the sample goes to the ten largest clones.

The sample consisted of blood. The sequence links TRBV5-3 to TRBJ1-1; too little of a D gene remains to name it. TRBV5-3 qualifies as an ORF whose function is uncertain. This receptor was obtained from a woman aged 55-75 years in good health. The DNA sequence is TGTGCCAGAAGTCGAGGAGGGCGAGCTTTCTTT. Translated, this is CARSRGGRAFF.